The rows below give T cell receptor beta chains drawn from one sample of a study of early T cells in non-severe SARS-CoV-2 infection. TCRdb called the 5' RACE reads again in MiXCR, with one record for every CDR3 protein. The data hold 60,000 to 75,000 distinct CDR3 sequences, with roughly 4.6% observed a single time. The material sequenced was whole blood, taken at baseline. These receptor sequences come from an adult who was a healthcare worker with PCR-confirmed SARS-CoV-2 infection or an uninfected control (not recorded which). The donor label of this sample is uncertain. Both conserved end residues are trimmed from each CDR3.

V: TRBV20-1; CDR3: SASGYNEQF
V: TRBV12-3/TRBV12-4; CDR3: ASSLTGALTGELF
V: TRBV20-1; CDR3: SAREDRDGVRAATEAF
V: TRBV2; CDR3: ASNPTWGPGNTIY
V: TRBV11-2; CDR3: ASSFSGGTYNEQF
V: TRBV6-1; CDR3: ASSGSYGYT
V: TRBV20-1; CDR3: SARDLRVQHQPQH
V: TRBV10-3; CDR3: ALRQGGGTEAF
V: TRBV7-2; CDR3: ASSLRSGEVTEAF
V: TRBV7-2; CDR3: ASGAGPESPYTGELF
V: TRBV5-6; CDR3: ASSLALAGALVDTQY
V: TRBV11-1; CDR3: ASSLDGSPLH
V: TRBV19; CDR3: ASSIEDRYTDTQY
V: TRBV10-3; CDR3: AISESGPGTYEQY
V: TRBV12-3/TRBV12-4; CDR3: ASSPSAPMAEAF
V: TRBV10-2; CDR3: ASMGLADYEQY
V: TRBV6-5; CDR3: ASTRGKTGRYEQY
V: TRBV6-1; CDR3: ASSEGSPGGYGYT
V: TRBV2; CDR3: ASTPDYNEQF
V: TRBV6-5; CDR3: ASSYWKSGTEAF
V: TRBV28; CDR3: ASSRLAKNYQETQY
V: TRBV5-4; CDR3: ASSPTAGGYTGELF
V: TRBV19; CDR3: ASRKSSGRGTSDTQY
V: TRBV6-2/TRBV6-3; CDR3: ASSPSSAGATDTQY
V: TRBV7-9; CDR3: ASSPTLGNTEAF
V: TRBV5-1; CDR3: ASSLATAYNSPLH
V: TRBV5-1; CDR3: ASSLEGGQDTQY
V: TRBV12-3/TRBV12-4; CDR3: ASSSPGGGEETQY
V: TRBV28; CDR3: ASSLYSGGNTGELF
V: TRBV12-3/TRBV12-4; CDR3: ASVRGIEGDTQY
V: TRBV6-1; CDR3: ASSPGQQETQY
V: TRBV5-1; CDR3: ASSLEGTGHQPQH
V: TRBV27; CDR3: ASSLESGNSYEQY
V: TRBV6-5; CDR3: ASRPDRARNQPQH
V: TRBV6-2/TRBV6-3; CDR3: ASAGNGANVLT
V: TRBV7-8; CDR3: ASSAGTVYGYT
V: TRBV27; CDR3: ASSFGVPYNYGYT
V: TRBV11-2; CDR3: ASSAGGHRFNEQF
V: TRBV28; CDR3: ASSAPSQPEAF
V: TRBV7-3; CDR3: ASSSQYQETQY
V: TRBV6-2/TRBV6-3; CDR3: ASSSPGTLGEKLF
V: TRBV5-6; CDR3: ASSSDPSRILNEQF
V: TRBV7-8; CDR3: ASSLEQGNTEAF
V: TRBV10-3; CDR3: AISDRGMKSTDTQY
V: TRBV7-2; CDR3: ASSTAGGLAKNIQY
V: TRBV24-1; CDR3: ATSLSGTKSYEQY
V: TRBV7-8; CDR3: ASSSDTSSRQY
V: TRBV2; CDR3: ASSQLDTQY
V: TRBV6-1; CDR3: ASSAGEQETQY
V: TRBV20-1; CDR3: SASDRRGNQPQH
V: TRBV6-6; CDR3: ASSTGTLITGELF
V: TRBV20-1; CDR3: SARGLDLYEQY
V: TRBV12-3/TRBV12-4; CDR3: ASSLANSNQPQH
V: TRBV29-1; CDR3: SVDGVRDTGELF
V: TRBV29-1; CDR3: SVRTGDYSYEQY
V: TRBV7-9; CDR3: ASSSARSLDTQY
V: TRBV5-1; CDR3: ASSPGQQLNTEAF
V: TRBV20-1; CDR3: STTDDRGLVEQY
V: TRBV28; CDR3: ASSLWSQRPTNEKLF
V: TRBV9; CDR3: ASSVADRGRAEAF